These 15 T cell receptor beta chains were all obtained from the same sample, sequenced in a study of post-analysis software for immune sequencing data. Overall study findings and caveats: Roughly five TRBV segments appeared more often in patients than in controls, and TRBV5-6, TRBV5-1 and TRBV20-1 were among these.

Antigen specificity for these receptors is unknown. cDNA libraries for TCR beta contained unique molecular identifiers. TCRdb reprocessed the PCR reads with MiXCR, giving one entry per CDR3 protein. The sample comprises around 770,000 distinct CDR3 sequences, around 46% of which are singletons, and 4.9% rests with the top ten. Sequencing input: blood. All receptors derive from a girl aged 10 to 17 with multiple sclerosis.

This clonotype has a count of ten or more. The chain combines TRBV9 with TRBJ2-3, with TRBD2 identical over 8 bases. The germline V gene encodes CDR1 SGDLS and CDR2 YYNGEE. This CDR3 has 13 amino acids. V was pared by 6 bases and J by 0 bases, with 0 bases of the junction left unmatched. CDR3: CASTSGSTDTQYF. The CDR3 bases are TGTGCCAGCACTAGCGGGAGCACAGATACGCAGTATTTT.

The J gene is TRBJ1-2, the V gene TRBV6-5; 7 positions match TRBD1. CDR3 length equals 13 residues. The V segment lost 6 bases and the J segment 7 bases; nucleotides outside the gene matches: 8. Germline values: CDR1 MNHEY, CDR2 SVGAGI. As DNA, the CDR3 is TGTGCCAGCAGCCCTACAACAGGGGCTGGCTACACCTTC. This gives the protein CASSPTTGAGYTF.

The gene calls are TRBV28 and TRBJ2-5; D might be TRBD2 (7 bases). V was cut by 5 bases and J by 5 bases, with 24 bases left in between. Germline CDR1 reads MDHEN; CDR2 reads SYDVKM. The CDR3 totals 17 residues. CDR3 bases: TGTGCCAGCAGTATAAGGGGGGGTGTTCCCTTGGGGGAGACCCAGTACTTC. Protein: CASSIRGGVPLGETQYF.

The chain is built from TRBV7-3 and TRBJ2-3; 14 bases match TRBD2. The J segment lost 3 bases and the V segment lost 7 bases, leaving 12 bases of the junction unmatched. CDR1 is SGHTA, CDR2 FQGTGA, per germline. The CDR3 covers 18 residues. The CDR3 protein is CASTPGLRLAGGTDTQYF. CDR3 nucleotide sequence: TGTGCCAGCACCCCGGGGTTGAGACTAGCGGGAGGGACAGATACGCAGTATTTT.

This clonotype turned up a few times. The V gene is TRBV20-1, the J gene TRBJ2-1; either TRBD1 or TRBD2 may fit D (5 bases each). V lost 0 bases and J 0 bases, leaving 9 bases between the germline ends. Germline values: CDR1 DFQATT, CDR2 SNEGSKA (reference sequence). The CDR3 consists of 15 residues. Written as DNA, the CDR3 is TGCAGTGCTAGAGAATCCGGGACCTCCTACAATGAGCAGTTCTTC. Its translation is CSARESGTSYNEQFF.

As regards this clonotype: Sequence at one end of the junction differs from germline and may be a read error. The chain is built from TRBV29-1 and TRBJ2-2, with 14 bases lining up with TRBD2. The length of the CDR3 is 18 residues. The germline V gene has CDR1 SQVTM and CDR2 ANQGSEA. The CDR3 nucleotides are TGCAGCGTTAGCTCCGGGACTAGCGGGAGTTTGCACACCGGGGAGCGGTTTTTT. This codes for CSVSSGTSGSLHTGERFF.

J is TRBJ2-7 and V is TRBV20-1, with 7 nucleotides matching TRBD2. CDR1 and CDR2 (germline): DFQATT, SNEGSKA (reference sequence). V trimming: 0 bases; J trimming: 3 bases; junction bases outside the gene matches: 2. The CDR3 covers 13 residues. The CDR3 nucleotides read TGCAGTGCTAGAGACGGGAGGCACTACGAGCAGTACTTC. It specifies CSARDGRHYEQYF.

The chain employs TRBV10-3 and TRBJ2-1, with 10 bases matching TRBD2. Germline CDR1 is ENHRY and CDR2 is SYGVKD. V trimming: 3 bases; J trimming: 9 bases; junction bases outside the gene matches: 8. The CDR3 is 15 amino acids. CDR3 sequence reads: CAISDGLAGEAEQFF. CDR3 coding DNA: TGTGCCATCAGTGATGGGCTAGCGGGAGAGGCTGAGCAGTTCTTC.

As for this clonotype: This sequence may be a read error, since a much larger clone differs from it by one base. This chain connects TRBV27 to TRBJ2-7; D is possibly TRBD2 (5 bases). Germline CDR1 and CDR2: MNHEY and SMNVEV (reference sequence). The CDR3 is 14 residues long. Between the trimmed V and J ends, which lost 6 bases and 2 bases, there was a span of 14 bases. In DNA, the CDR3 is TGTGCCAGCAGCTCCCCGGACGGGGCCTACGAGCAGTACTTC. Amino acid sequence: CASSSPDGAYEQYF.

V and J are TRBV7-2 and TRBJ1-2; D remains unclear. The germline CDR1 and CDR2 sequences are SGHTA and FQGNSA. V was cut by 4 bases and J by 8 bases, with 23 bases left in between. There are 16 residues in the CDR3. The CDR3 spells CASSSFDLGRGLGYTF. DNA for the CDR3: TGTGCCAGCAGCTCATTCGACCTAGGGCGGGGATTAGGCTACACCTTC. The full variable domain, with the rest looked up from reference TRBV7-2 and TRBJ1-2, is GAGVSQSPSNKVTEKGKDVELRCDPISGHTALYWYRQSLGQGLEFLIYFQGNSAPDKSGLPSDRFSAERTGGSVSTLTIQRTQQEDSAVYLCASSSFDLGRGLGYTFGSGTRLTVV.

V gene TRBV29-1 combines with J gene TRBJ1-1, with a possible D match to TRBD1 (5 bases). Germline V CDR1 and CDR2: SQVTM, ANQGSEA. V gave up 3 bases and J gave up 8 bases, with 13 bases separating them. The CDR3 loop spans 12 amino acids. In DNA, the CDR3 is TGCAGCGTTGAGACAGCCATTTCGGAAGCTTTCTTT. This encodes CSVETAISEAFF.

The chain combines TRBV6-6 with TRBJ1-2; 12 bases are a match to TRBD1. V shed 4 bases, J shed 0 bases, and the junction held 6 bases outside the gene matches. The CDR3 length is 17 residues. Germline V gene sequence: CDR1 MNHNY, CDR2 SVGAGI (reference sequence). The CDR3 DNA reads TGTGCCAGCAGTTCCCGGGACAGGGGGCATGCTAACTATGGCTACACCTTC. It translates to CASSSRDRGHANYGYTF.

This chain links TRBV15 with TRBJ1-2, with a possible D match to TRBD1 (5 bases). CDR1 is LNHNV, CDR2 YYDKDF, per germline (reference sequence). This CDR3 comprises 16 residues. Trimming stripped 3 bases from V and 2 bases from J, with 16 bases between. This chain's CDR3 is CATSSPKDTLNYGYTF. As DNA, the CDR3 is TGTGCCACCAGCAGTCCGAAGGACACCTTAAACTATGGCTACACCTTC.

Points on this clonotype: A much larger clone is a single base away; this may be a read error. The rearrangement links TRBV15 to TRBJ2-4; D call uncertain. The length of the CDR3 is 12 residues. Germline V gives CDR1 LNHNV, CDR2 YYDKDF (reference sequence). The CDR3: CATSSMEETQDF. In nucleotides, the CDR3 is TGTGCCACCAGCTCTATGGAAGAGACCCAGGACTTC.

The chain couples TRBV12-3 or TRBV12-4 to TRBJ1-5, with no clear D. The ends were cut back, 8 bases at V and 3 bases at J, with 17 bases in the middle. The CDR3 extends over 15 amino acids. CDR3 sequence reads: CASGGSGRHNQPQHF. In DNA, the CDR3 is TGTGCCAGCGGAGGATCCGGGCGACACAATCAGCCCCAGCATTTT.